Listed here are 27 T cell receptor beta chains from one sample, sequenced in a study of neurological immune-mediated disorders. TCRdb fed the 5' RACE reads into MiXCR, producing one record per CDR3 protein. The table records some 83,000 distinct CDR3 sequences, 2% to 3% of them present only once. The sequenced material came from PBMCs. The receptors derive from a woman in her twenties or thirties with multiple sclerosis.

The chain recombines TRBV19 with TRBJ2-1, with a tentative D call TRBD2 (7 bases). The V gene lost 7 bases and the J gene lost 9 bases, with 16 bases spanning the gap. CDR3 size: 13 residues. Germline CDR1 LNHDA, CDR2 SQIVND (reference sequence). CDR3 bases: TGTGCCAGTACCCTATCGGGGGGCCTTGAGCAGTTCTTC. It is translated as CASTLSGGLEQFF.

This clonotype was observed at least ten times. The chain couples TRBV29-1 to TRBJ1-1; no clear D gene. The germline gives CDR1 SQVTM, CDR2 ANQGSEA. The CDR3 has 10 amino acids. Trimming took 7 bases from V and 5 from J, leaving 8 bases between them. Here the CDR3 DNA reads TGCAGCGGGTCTCAAACTGAAGCTTTCTTT. Encoded protein: CSGSQTEAFF.

At least ten counts were recorded for this clonotype. This rearrangement joins TRBV5-1 to TRBJ2-7; 8 nucleotides align to TRBD1. This CDR3 has 13 amino acids. From germline, CDR1 is SGHRS and CDR2 YFSETQ. The V and J ends lost 7 bases and 5 bases, in that order; junction bases with no gene match: 8. CDR3 coding DNA: TGCGCCAGCGGATTGACAGGGGTCGACGAGCAGTACTTC. This translates into CASGLTGVDEQYF.

This clonotype was seen ten or more times. V usage is TRBV20-1 and J usage is TRBJ2-1; 10 nucleotides match TRBD1. With V trimmed by 1 base and J by 6 bases, 6 bases remained unmatched. The CDR3 covers 15 residues. Per germline, CDR1 DFQATT and CDR2 SNEGSKA (reference sequence). The CDR3 nucleotides read TGCAGTGCTAGAGGACAGGGGGCGGTAAGCAATGAGCAGTTCTTC. Translating gives CSARGQGAVSNEQFF.

This clonotype has ten or more counts. The chain combines TRBV7-2 with TRBJ1-2, with 10 bases lining up with TRBD1. CDR3 length: 13 residues. Per the germline V gene, CDR1 is SGHTA and CDR2 is FQGNSA. V shed 8 bases and J 7 bases; nucleotides not matched to a gene: 7. The CDR3 region is CASSPRDRGGYTF. The CDR3 region has the DNA TGTGCCAGCTCGCCCAGGGACAGGGGTGGCTACACCTTC.

This clonotype was counted at least ten times. At one end the junction does not follow the germline gene, possibly because of a read error. This chain connects TRBV5-1 to TRBJ2-3; D unclear. CDR1 is SGHRS, CDR2 YFSETQ, per germline. There are 12 residues in the CDR3. Here the CDR3 reads CASSFSTDTQYF. CDR3 DNA sequence: TGTGCCAGCAGCTTTAGCACAGATACGCAGTATTTT.

This clonotype was counted at least ten times. The V and J genes are TRBV12-3 or TRBV12-4 and TRBJ2-1, with D perhaps TRBD2 (5 bases). Between the trimmed V and J ends, which lost 5 bases and 9 bases, there was a span of 14 bases. The CDR3 is made up of 13 amino acids. The CDR3 DNA reads TGTGCCAGCAGTGCCCGTACTAGGAGTGAGCAGTTCTTC. It yields the protein CASSARTRSEQFF.

This clonotype was observed many times. The germline gene is not matched at one end of the junction; a read error may be the cause. The chain uses TRBV5-1 and TRBJ2-4; D unclear. CDR3 length: 8 amino acids. Germline assignment: CDR1 SGHRS and CDR2 YFSETQ. The chain's CDR3 is CASSLWGF. The CDR3 DNA follows: TGCGCCAGCAGCTTGTGGGGATTC.

This clonotype showed up many times. CDR3 protein: CASSLGTPYGEQFF. CDR3 nucleotide sequence: TGCGCCAGCAGCTTGGGGACTCCCTACGGGGAGCAGTTCTTC. V and J are TRBV5-1 and TRBJ2-1, with a possible D match to TRBD2 (5 bases). This CDR3 contains 14 residues. V lost 0 bases to trimming and J lost 10 bases, with 14 bases between them. From germline, CDR1 is SGHRS and CDR2 YFSETQ.

The sample holds many counts of this clonotype. J is TRBJ2-5 and V is TRBV5-6, with D perhaps matching TRBD1 (6 bases). The ends were cut back, 3 bases at V and 3 bases at J, with 9 bases in the middle. This CDR3 contains 13 residues. Germline assignment: CDR1 SGHDT and CDR2 YYEEEE. In DNA, the CDR3 is TGTGCCAGCAGCTGGGCAGGGGAAGAGACCCAGTACTTC. Its protein product is CASSWAGEETQYF.

This clonotype showed up many times. The rearrangement links TRBV20-1 to TRBJ1-6; D is unclear. Trimming removed 6 bases from V and 5 bases from J, with 17 bases in between. The CDR3 is made up of 15 amino acids. The germline V gene encodes CDR1 DFQATT and CDR2 SNEGSKA (reference sequence). CDR3 nucleotides: TGCAGTGCCCCAGGAGGAAGATTTAATAATTCACCCCTCCACTTT. Its protein product is CSAPGGRFNNSPLHF.

This clonotype has at least ten counts. The V call is TRBV7-2, the J call TRBJ2-7; D is unclear. This CDR3 contains 14 residues. The V gene's germline CDR1 is SGHTA and CDR2 FQGNSA. V lost 5 bases and J 0 bases, leaving 11 bases between the germline ends. The CDR3 loop reads CASSPQVGSYEQYF. The CDR3 DNA is TGTGCCAGCAGCCCGCAGGTGGGCTCCTACGAGCAGTACTTC.

This clonotype showed up many times. The chain links TRBV5-1 to TRBJ1-2; D gene uncertain. CDR3 length equals 14 residues. Trimming stripped 0 bases from V and 4 bases from J, with 10 bases between. CDR1 SGHRS and CDR2 YFSETQ come from the germline V gene. In DNA form, the CDR3 reads TGCGCCAGCAGCTTGGGGTCCGTCAGCTATGGCTACACCTTC. Amino acids: CASSLGSVSYGYTF.

This clonotype was seen many times. The chain is built from TRBV10-3 and TRBJ2-1, with 7 bases identical to TRBD2. This CDR3 region has 14 residues. CDR1 is ENHRY, CDR2 SYGVKD, per germline. V gave up 0 bases and J gave up 10 bases; unmatched junction bases: 6. The CDR3 DNA reads TGTGCCATCAGTGAGTCGGGGGGGAGTGGCGAGCAGTTCTTC. Translated: CAISESGGSGEQFF.

This clonotype was counted ten times or more. The CDR3 nucleotides are TGTGCCAGCAGTTACTTCAGCGAAGAGACCCAGTACTTC. This translates into CASSYFSEETQYF. V and J are TRBV6-6 and TRBJ2-5; D not certain. Germline lookup yields CDR1 MNHNY and CDR2 SVGAGI (reference sequence). This CDR3 has 13 residues. V gave up 1 base and J gave up 3 bases, with 6 bases separating them.

This clonotype was detected ten times or more. A read error may account for a junction end that differs from germline. This chain joins TRBV20-1 and TRBJ2-5, with TRBD2 identical over 11 bases. In germline, CDR1 is DFQATT, CDR2 SNEGSKA (reference sequence). The length of the CDR3 is 14 residues. As DNA, the CDR3 is TGCAGTGCTAGGTCTAGCGGGAGGCCAGAGTCCCAGTACTTC. This gives the protein CSARSSGRPESQYF.

This clonotype appeared many times. V and J are TRBV6-6 and TRBJ1-2, with D tentatively TRBD1 (5 bases). This CDR3 region has 14 residues. Germline assignment: CDR1 MNHNY and CDR2 SVGAGI (reference sequence). Trimming took off 4 bases at V and 7 bases at J, with 16 bases between the two ends. CDR3 nucleotides: TGTGCCAGCAGTTCAATAGAAGGAAGGGGTGGCTACACCTTC. Its protein is CASSSIEGRGGYTF.

This clonotype was detected many times. The chain combines TRBV29-1 with TRBJ2-1, with D unclear. There are 13 residues in the CDR3. Germline V gene lookup returns CDR1 SQVTM and CDR2 ANQGSEA. V was clipped by 2 bases and J by 4 bases, with 9 bases between them. The CDR3 sequence: CSVEQTSYNEQFF. Written as DNA, the CDR3 is TGCAGCGTTGAACAAACAAGTTACAATGAGCAGTTCTTC.

This clonotype has ten or more counts. The junction differs from germline at one of its ends, possibly a read error. This chain uses TRBV18 with TRBJ1-5; 9 positions match TRBD1. CDR1 is KGHSH, CDR2 LQKENI, per germline. The CDR3 spans 13 residues. In DNA form, the CDR3 reads TGTGCCAGCTCACGTGAGGACAGGGGAGCCATGAATTTT. It yields the protein CASSREDRGAMNF.

This clonotype appeared many times. The rearrangement joins TRBV6-2 or TRBV6-3 to TRBJ1-2; no definite D call. Germline V gives CDR1 MNHEY, CDR2 SVGEGT. This CDR3 region has 13 residues. Trimming removed 2 bases from V and 3 bases from J, with 7 bases in between. The CDR3 protein is CASSYVGDYGYTF. The CDR3 DNA is TGTGCCAGCAGTTACGTAGGCGACTATGGCTACACCTTC.

This clonotype has more than one count but fewer than ten. A much more abundant neighbour one base away suggests this may be a read error. The rearrangement uses TRBV6-5 and TRBJ1-1; no firm D call. This CDR3 has 12 residues. With 6 bases removed from V and 8 bases from J, the gap between germline ends came to 13 bases. CDR1 MNHEY and CDR2 SVGAGI come from the germline V gene. The CDR3 sequence: CASSPHGGEAFF. CDR3 nucleotide sequence: TGTGCCAGCAGCCCGCACGGAGGGGAAGCTTTCTTT.

This clonotype was detected ten times or more. This chain joins TRBV4-3 and TRBJ2-7; D possibly corresponds to TRBD2 (6 bases). V was trimmed by 0 bases and J by 4 bases, leaving 19 bases between them. This CDR3 is 17 amino acids long. Germline CDR1 LGHNA, CDR2 YSLEER. Here the CDR3 DNA reads TGCGCCAGCAGCCAAGAATCCCTCGCGGGGCCGATATACGAGCAGTACTTC. As protein: CASSQESLAGPIYEQYF.

V usage is TRBV12-3 or TRBV12-4 and J usage is TRBJ2-1; 7 nucleotides line up with TRBD2. The CDR3 loop spans 15 amino acids. J was trimmed by 4 bases and V by 6 bases; bases with no gene match: 9. CDR3 residues: CASSNLAGAYNEQFF. The CDR3, as DNA: TGTGCCAGCAGCAACCTTGCGGGAGCATACAATGAGCAGTTCTTC.

This clonotype was seen many times. The chain combines TRBV5-1 with TRBJ2-2; possibly TRBD2 for D (6 bases). V was shortened by 4 bases and J by 3 bases, with 10 bases between the two germline ends. CDR1 and CDR2 (germline): SGHRS, YFSETQ. This CDR3 spans 14 amino acids. This CDR3 is CASSQEGYTGELFF. CDR3 nucleotide sequence: TGCGCCAGCAGCCAGGAGGGTTACACCGGGGAGCTGTTTTTT.

Ten or more counts support this clonotype. V gene TRBV18 combines with J gene TRBJ1-5; possible D gene TRBD1, 6 bases. Trimming took 5 bases from V and 5 from J, leaving 16 bases between them. The CDR3 contains 15 residues. CDR1 is KGHSH, CDR2 LQKENI, per germline. CDR3 sequence reads: CASSTDSVKDQPQHF. The CDR3 DNA is TGTGCCAGCTCAACGGACAGCGTAAAAGATCAGCCCCAGCATTTT.

This clonotype came up many times. The rearrangement links TRBV5-1 to TRBJ2-3; 13 bases agree with TRBD2. The CDR3 is 16 residues long. V trimming: 3 bases; J trimming: 5 bases; junction bases outside the gene matches: 6. Germline V gene sequence: CDR1 SGHRS, CDR2 YFSETQ. The CDR3 reads CASSSGLAGLGDTQYF. CDR3 DNA sequence: TGCGCCAGCAGCTCGGGACTAGCGGGATTGGGAGATACGCAGTATTTT. The full variable domain, in which reference TRBV5-1 and TRBJ2-3 provide the parts outside the CDR3, is KAGVTQTPRYLIKTRGQQVTLSCSPISGHRSVSWYQQTPGQGLQFLFEYFSETQRNKGNFPGRFSGRQFSNSRSEMNVSTLELGDSALYLCASSSGLAGLGDTQYFGPGTRLTVL.

This clonotype was seen many times. The chain has TRBV11-2 and TRBJ2-2; TRBD2 aligns across 9 bases. The V segment lost 6 bases and the J segment 7 bases; nucleotides outside the gene matches: 9. CDR3 size: 15 residues. Germline assignment: CDR1 SGHAT and CDR2 FQNNGV. The CDR3 region is CASRLGLAELGELFF. Here the CDR3 DNA reads TGTGCCAGCAGGCTGGGACTAGCAGAACTCGGGGAGCTGTTTTTT.